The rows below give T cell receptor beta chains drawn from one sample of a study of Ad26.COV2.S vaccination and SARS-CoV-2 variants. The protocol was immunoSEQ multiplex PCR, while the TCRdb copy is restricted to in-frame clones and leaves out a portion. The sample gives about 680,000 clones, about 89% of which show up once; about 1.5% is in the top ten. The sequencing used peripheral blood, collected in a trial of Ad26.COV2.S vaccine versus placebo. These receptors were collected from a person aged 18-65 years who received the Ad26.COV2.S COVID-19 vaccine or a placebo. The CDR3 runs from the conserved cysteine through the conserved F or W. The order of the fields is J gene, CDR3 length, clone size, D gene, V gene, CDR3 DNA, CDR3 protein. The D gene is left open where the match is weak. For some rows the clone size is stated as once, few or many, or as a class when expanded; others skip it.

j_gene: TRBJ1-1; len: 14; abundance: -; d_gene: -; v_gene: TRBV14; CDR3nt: TGTGCCAGCAGCCGCGGACACTTGAACACTGAAGCTTTCTTT; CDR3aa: CASSRGHLNTEAFF
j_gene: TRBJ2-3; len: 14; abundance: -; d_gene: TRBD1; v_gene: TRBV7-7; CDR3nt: TGTGCCAGCAGCCCCGGACAGGGAATAGATACGCAGTATTTT; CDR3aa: CASSPGQGIDTQYF
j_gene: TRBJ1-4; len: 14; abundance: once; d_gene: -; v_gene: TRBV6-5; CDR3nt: TGTGCCAGCAGGGACAGTGCAACTAATGAAAAACTGTTTTTT; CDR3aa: CASRDSATNEKLFF
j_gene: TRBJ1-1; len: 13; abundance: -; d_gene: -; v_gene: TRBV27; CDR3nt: TGTGCCAGCAGTTTAGGATGGTTTACTGAAGCTTTCTTT; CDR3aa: CASSLGWFTEAFF
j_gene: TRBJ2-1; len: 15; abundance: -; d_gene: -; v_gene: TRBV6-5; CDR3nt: TGTGCCAGCAGTTTAGAGGGGAGCTCCTACAATGAGCAGTTCTTC; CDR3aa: CASSLEGSSYNEQFF
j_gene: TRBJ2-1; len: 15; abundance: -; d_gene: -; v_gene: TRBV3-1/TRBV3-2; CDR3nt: TGTGCCAGCAGCCAAGAGGGGGGGCTCTACAATGAGCAGTTCTTC; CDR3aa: CASSQEGGLYNEQFF
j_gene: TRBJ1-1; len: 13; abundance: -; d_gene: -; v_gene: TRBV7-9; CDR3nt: TGTGCCAGCAGCTTAATCCTGGGCACTGAAGCTTTCTTT; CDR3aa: CASSLILGTEAFF
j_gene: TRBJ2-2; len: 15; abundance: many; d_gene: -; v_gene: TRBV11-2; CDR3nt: TGTGCCAGCAGCTTATTGCCAGGGCGGACCGGGGAGCTGTTTTTT; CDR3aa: CASSLLPGRTGELFF
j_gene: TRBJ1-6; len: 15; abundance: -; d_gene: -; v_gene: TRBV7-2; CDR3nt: TGTGCCAGCAGCTTGGGGGGGACCTATAATTCACCCCTCCACTTT; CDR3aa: CASSLGGTYNSPLHF
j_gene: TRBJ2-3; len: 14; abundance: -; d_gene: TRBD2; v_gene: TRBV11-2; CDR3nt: TGTGCCAGCAGCTCGGGACTAGCAAGGGATACGCAGTATTTT; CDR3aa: CASSSGLARDTQYF
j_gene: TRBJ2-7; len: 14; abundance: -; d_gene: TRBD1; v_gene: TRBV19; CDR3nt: TGTGCCAGTAGTAGATGGACAGGGAACTACGAGCAGTACTTC; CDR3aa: CASSRWTGNYEQYF
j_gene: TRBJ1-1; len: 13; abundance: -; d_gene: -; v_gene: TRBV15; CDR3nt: TGTGCCACCCTCTCGGGGCCGTACACTGAAGCTTTCTTT; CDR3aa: CATLSGPYTEAFF
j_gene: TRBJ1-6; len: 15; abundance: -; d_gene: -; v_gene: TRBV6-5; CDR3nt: TGTGCCAGCAACAGAGGGGGCTCCTATAATTCACCCCTCCACTTT; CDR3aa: CASNRGGSYNSPLHF
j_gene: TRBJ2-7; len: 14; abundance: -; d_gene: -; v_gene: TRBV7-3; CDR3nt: TGTGCCAGCATGGGGGACCGATCCTCCTACGAGCAGTACTTC; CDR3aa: CASMGDRSSYEQYF
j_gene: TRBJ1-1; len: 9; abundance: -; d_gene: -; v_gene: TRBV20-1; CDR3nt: TGCAGTGCTCTACAAGTAGCTTTCTTT; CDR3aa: CSALQVAFF
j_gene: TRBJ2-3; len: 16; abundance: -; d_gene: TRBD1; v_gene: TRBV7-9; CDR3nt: TGTGCCAGCAGCCCACCGGGGACAGGGTTGCAAGATACGCAGTATTTT; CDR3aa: CASSPPGTGLQDTQYF
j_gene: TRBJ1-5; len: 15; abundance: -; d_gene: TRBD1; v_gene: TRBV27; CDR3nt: TGTGCCAGCAGAAGGACAGGGCAGAGCAATCAGCCCCAGCATTTT; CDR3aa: CASRRTGQSNQPQHF
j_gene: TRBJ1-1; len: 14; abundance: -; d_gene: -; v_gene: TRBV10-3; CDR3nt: TGTGCCATCAGTGACCAGGGCTGGTCGACTGAAGCTTTCTTT; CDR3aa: CAISDQGWSTEAFF
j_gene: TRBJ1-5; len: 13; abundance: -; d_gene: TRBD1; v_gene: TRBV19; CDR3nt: TGTGCCAGTGGGGGACAGGGGCCCTCACCCCAGCATTTT; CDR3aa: CASGGQGPSPQHF
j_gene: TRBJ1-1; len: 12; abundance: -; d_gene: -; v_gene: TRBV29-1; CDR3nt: TGCAGCGTTGCAGAGGTGAACACTGAAGCTTTCTTT; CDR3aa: CSVAEVNTEAFF
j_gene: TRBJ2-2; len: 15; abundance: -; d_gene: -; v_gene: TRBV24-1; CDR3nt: TGTGCCACCAGTGATACGGTCCGGAACACCGGGGAGCTGTTTTTT; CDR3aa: CATSDTVRNTGELFF
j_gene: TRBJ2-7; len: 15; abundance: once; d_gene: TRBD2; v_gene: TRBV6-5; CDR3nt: TGTGCCAGCAGTTACTGGACTAGCGGACGGGGGGAGCAGTACTTC; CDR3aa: CASSYWTSGRGEQYF
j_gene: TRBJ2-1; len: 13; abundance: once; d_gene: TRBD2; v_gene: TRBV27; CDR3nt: TGTGCTGTACGGGTAGCGGGAGGCAATGAGCAGTTCTTC; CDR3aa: CAVRVAGGNEQFF
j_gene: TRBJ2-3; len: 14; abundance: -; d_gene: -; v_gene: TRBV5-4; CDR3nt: TGTGCCAGCAGCATCCGACTGACCACAGATACGCAGTATTTT; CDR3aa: CASSIRLTTDTQYF
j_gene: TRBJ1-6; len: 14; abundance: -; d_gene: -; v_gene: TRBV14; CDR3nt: TGTGCCAGCAGCCAAGGGGCCTTCTATTCACCCCTCCACTTT; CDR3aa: CASSQGAFYSPLHF
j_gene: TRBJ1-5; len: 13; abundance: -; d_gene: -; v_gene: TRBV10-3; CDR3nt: TGTGCCATCAGTGTGTATAGCAATCAGCCCCAGCATTTT; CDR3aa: CAISVYSNQPQHF
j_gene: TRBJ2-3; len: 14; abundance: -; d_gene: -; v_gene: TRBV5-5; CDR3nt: TGTGCCAGCAGCACGGACTATGGTGCAGATACGCAGTATTTT; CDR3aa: CASSTDYGADTQYF
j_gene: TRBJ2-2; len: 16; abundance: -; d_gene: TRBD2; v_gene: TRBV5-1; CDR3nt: TGCGCCAGCAGCTTACAGGGACTAGCGGAACCCGGGGAGCTGTTTTTT; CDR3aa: CASSLQGLAEPGELFF
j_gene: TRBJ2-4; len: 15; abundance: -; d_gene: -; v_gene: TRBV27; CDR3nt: TGTGCCAGCAGTTTATCGGCCGCCGCCAAAAACATTCAGTACTTC; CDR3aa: CASSLSAAAKNIQYF
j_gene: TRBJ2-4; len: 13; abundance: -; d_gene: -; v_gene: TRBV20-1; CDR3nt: TGCAGTGCTAGTAGGCTCGGGTTGAACATTCAGTACTTC; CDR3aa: CSASRLGLNIQYF
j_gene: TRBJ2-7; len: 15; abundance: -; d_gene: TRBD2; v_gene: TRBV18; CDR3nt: TGTGCCAGCTCACCACCGGCCAGCGGGGCGAGGGAGCAGTACTTC; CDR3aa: CASSPPASGAREQYF
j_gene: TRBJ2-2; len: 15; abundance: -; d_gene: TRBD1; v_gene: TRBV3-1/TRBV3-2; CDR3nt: TGTGCCAGCCACTCCACAGGGGGGCTAGGCGGGGAGCTGTTTTTT; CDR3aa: CASHSTGGLGGELFF
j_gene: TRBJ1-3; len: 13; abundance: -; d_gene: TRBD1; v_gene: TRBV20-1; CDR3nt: TGCAGTGCTAGTACAGGGGCAGGAAACACCATATATTTT; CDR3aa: CSASTGAGNTIYF
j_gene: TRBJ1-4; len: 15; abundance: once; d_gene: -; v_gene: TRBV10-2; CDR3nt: TGCGCCAGCAGTGATCTCGGAACAACTAATGAAAAACTGTTTTTT; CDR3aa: CASSDLGTTNEKLFF
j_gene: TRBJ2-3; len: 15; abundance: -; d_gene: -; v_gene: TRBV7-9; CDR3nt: TGTGCCAGCAGCCCCCCTCGAATGGGGCCAGATACGCAGTATTTT; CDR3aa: CASSPPRMGPDTQYF
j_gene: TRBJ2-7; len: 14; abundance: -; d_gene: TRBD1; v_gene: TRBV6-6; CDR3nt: TGTGCCAGCAGCCCCGGGACAGGACCCTACGAGCAGTACTTC; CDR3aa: CASSPGTGPYEQYF
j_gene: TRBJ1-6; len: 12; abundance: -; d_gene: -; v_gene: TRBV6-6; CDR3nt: TGTGCCAGCAGTTATAGTAATTCACCCCTCCACTTT; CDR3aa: CASSYSNSPLHF
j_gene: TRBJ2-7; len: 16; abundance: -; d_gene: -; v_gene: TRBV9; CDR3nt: TGTGCCAGCAGCCAAGAGGAGGGAGTAGGTATACGCGAGCAGTACTTC; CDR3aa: CASSQEEGVGIREQYF
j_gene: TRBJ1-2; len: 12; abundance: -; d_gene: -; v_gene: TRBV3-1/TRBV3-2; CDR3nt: TGTGCCAGCAGCCAAGAGGGACGATCCTACACCTTC; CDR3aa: CASSQEGRSYTF
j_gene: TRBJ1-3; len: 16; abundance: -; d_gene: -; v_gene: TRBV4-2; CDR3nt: TGTGCCAGCAGCCAAGATGACGGGGTATACGGAAACACCATATATTTT; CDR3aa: CASSQDDGVYGNTIYF
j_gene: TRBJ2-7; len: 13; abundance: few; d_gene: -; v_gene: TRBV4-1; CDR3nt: TGCGCCAGCAGCCAAGTAGGCAGTACCGAGCAGTACTTC; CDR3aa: CASSQVGSTEQYF
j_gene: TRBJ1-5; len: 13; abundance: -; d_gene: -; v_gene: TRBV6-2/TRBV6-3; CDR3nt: TGTGCCAGCAGTTACGTCAGAGATCAGCCCCAGCATTTT; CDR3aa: CASSYVRDQPQHF
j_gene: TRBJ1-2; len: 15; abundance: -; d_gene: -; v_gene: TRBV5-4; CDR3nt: TGTGCCAGCAGCTTGGCGGGGGGGGAAAGCTATGGCTACACCTTC; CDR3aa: CASSLAGGESYGYTF
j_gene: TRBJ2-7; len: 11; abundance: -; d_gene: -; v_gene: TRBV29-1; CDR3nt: TGCAGCACACGGGAGCGACAAGAGCAGTACTTC; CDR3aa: CSTRERQEQYF
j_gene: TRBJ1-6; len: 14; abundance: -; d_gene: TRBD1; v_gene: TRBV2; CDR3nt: TGTGCCAGCAGTCCCGACAGGGGAGCTTCACCCCTCCACTTT; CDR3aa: CASSPDRGASPLHF
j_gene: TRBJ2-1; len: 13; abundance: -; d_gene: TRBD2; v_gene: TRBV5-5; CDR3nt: TGTGCCAGCCGGTCTAGCGGCTACAATGAGCAGTTCTTC; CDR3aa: CASRSSGYNEQFF
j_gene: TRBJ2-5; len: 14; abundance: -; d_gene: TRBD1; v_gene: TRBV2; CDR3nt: TGTGCCAGCAGGCCCGGACAGGGCGTAGAGACCCAGTACTTC; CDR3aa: CASRPGQGVETQYF
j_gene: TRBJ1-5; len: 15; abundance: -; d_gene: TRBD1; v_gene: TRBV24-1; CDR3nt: TGTGCCACCAGTGAAGGGGAGGGGGCCCGTCAGCCCCAGCATTTT; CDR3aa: CATSEGEGARQPQHF
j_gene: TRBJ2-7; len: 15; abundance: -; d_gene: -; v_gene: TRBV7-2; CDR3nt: TGTGCCAGCAGCTTAAACGGCGGGACCCCCTACGAGCAGTACTTC; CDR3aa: CASSLNGGTPYEQYF
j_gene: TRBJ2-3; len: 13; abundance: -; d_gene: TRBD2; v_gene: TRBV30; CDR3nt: TGTGCCTGGGCTAGCGGAGCCACAGATACGCAGTATTTT; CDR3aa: CAWASGATDTQYF
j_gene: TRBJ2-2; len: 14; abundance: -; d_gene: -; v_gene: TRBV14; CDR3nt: TGTGCCAGCAGCCAAGAGAGACACGCCGGGGAGCTGTTTTTT; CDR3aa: CASSQERHAGELFF
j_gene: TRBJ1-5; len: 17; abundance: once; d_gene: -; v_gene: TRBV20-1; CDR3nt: TGCAGTGCTAGTCCCGAGGTGGGGAGGTTTGGCAATCAGCCCCAGCATTTT; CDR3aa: CSASPEVGRFGNQPQHF
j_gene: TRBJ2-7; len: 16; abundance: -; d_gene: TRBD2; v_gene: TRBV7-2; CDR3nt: TGTGCCAGCAGCTTAGCCCCAGCGGGGGGAAACTACGAGCAGTACTTC; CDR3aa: CASSLAPAGGNYEQYF
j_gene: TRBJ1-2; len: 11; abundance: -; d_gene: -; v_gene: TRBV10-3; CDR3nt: TGTGCCATCAGTGGGGGGTATGGCTACACCTTC; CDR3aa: CAISGGYGYTF
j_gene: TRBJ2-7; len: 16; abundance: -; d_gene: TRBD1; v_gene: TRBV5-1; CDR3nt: TGCGCCAGCAGCCTAATGCCGGGACAGGGGACCTACGAGCAGTACTTC; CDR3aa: CASSLMPGQGTYEQYF
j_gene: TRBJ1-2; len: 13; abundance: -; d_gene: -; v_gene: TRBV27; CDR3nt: TGTGCCAGCAAGCCGGGAGCTAGCCTCGGCTACACCTTC; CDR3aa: CASKPGASLGYTF